The rows below give T cell receptor beta chains drawn from one sample of a study of CD8+ T cells in alopecia areata. The repertoire was sequenced with immunoSEQ multiplex PCR; TCRdb's copy has only in-frame clones and lacks some. The profile shows roughly 150,000 clones, under 60% of them singletons. The material was CD8+ T cells sorted from blood, obtained at week 0. The receptors stem from a human donor with alopecia areata. CDR3s include the opening cysteine and the closing phenylalanine or tryptophan. The order of the fields is J gene, D gene, clone size, V gene, CDR3 protein, CDR3 DNA. The D gene is left open where the match is weak. Some rows mark clone size as missing; the rest say once, few, many or name a class of expanded clone.

j_call: TRBJ2-7; d_call: -; clone_size: -; v_call: TRBV29-1; cdr3_aa: CSVVLLVSYEQYF; cdr3_nt: TGCAGCGTTGTACTGTTGGTAAGCTACGAGCAGTACTTC
j_call: TRBJ2-7; d_call: -; clone_size: -; v_call: TRBV27; cdr3_aa: CASRLLNEQYF; cdr3_nt: TGTGCCAGCAGACTCCTGAACGAGCAGTACTTC
j_call: TRBJ1-1; d_call: -; clone_size: -; v_call: TRBV6-5; cdr3_aa: CASSYSMGDLNTEAFF; cdr3_nt: TGTGCCAGCAGTTACTCGATGGGGGATTTGAACACTGAAGCTTTCTTT
j_call: TRBJ1-2; d_call: -; clone_size: -; v_call: TRBV29-1; cdr3_aa: CSVEDSAHYYGYTF; cdr3_nt: TGCAGCGTTGAAGATAGCGCACACTACTATGGCTACACCTTC
j_call: TRBJ2-3; d_call: -; clone_size: few; v_call: TRBV6-5; cdr3_aa: CASTPSSRDTQYF; cdr3_nt: TGTGCCAGCACCCCGAGCAGCCGCGATACGCAGTATTTT
j_call: TRBJ1-1; d_call: -; clone_size: -; v_call: TRBV30; cdr3_aa: CAWSPAGNTEAFF; cdr3_nt: TGTGCCTGGAGTCCGGCGGGGAACACTGAAGCTTTCTTT
j_call: TRBJ2-7; d_call: TRBD1; clone_size: few; v_call: TRBV29-1; cdr3_aa: CSVILRDRDRYEQYF; cdr3_nt: TGCAGCGTTATCCTCCGGGACAGGGACCGCTACGAGCAGTACTTC
j_call: TRBJ1-1; d_call: -; clone_size: once; v_call: TRBV5-1; cdr3_aa: CASSYTGSGNTEAFF; cdr3_nt: TGCGCCAGCAGCTACACAGGGTCGGGGAACACTGAAGCTTTCTTT
j_call: TRBJ2-7; d_call: -; clone_size: -; v_call: TRBV2; cdr3_aa: CASEGSLYEQYF; cdr3_nt: TGTGCCAGCGAAGGGTCACTTTACGAGCAGTACTTC
j_call: TRBJ2-7; d_call: -; clone_size: -; v_call: TRBV29-1; cdr3_aa: CSVAGLASSYEQYF; cdr3_nt: TGCAGCGTGGCCGGACTGGCGAGCTCCTACGAGCAGTACTTC
j_call: TRBJ1-5; d_call: -; clone_size: -; v_call: TRBV7-9; cdr3_aa: CASSPGTVNQPQHF; cdr3_nt: TGTGCCAGCAGCCCTGGGACGGTCAATCAGCCCCAGCATTTT
j_call: TRBJ1-2; d_call: -; clone_size: -; v_call: TRBV12-5; cdr3_aa: CASGFTENYGYTF; cdr3_nt: TGTGCTAGTGGTTTTACAGAAAACTATGGCTACACCTTC
j_call: TRBJ2-4; d_call: -; clone_size: few; v_call: TRBV19; cdr3_aa: CASSPTGTGYGGIQYF; cdr3_nt: TGTGCCAGTAGTCCCACGGGGACCGGTTATGGTGGCATTCAGTACTTC
j_call: TRBJ1-1; d_call: TRBD1; clone_size: -; v_call: TRBV30; cdr3_aa: CAWSVDPRGGTLGTEAFF; cdr3_nt: TGTGCCTGGAGTGTCGACCCTCGAGGGGGCACGTTGGGGACTGAAGCTTTCTTT
j_call: TRBJ2-7; d_call: -; clone_size: -; v_call: TRBV27; cdr3_aa: CASSSGQSYEQYF; cdr3_nt: TGTGCCAGCAGTTCAGGACAGAGCTACGAGCAGTACTTC
j_call: TRBJ2-7; d_call: -; clone_size: -; v_call: TRBV28; cdr3_aa: CASSLIIYEQYF; cdr3_nt: TGTGCCAGCAGTTTAATCATATACGAGCAGTACTTC
j_call: TRBJ1-2; d_call: -; clone_size: -; v_call: TRBV13; cdr3_aa: CAGDANYGYTF; cdr3_nt: TGTGCCGGGGATGCTAACTATGGCTACACCTTC
j_call: TRBJ2-7; d_call: -; clone_size: -; v_call: TRBV7-9; cdr3_aa: CASSLGAGAYEQYF; cdr3_nt: TGTGCCAGCAGCTTAGGAGCCGGAGCCTACGAGCAGTACTTC
j_call: TRBJ1-5; d_call: -; clone_size: -; v_call: TRBV7-9; cdr3_aa: CASSLGGADQPQHF; cdr3_nt: TGTGCCAGCAGCTTGGGGGGGGCGGATCAGCCCCAGCATTTT
j_call: TRBJ2-3; d_call: -; clone_size: -; v_call: TRBV11-2; cdr3_aa: CASSLEYGLKIADTQYF; cdr3_nt: TGTGCCAGCAGCTTAGAGTACGGACTAAAAATCGCAGATACGCAGTATTTT
j_call: TRBJ1-1; d_call: -; clone_size: few; v_call: TRBV27; cdr3_aa: CASSLTTLNTEAFF; cdr3_nt: TGTGCCAGCAGCCTAACGACCCTAAACACTGAAGCTTTCTTT
j_call: TRBJ2-1; d_call: -; clone_size: few; v_call: TRBV6-5; cdr3_aa: CASSPTGFGNEQFF; cdr3_nt: TGTGCCAGCAGTCCAACAGGGTTCGGGAATGAGCAGTTCTTC
j_call: TRBJ2-7; d_call: -; clone_size: -; v_call: TRBV11-2; cdr3_aa: CASSLEGTTRHEQYF; cdr3_nt: TGTGCCAGCAGCTTAGAGGGGACGACAAGACACGAGCAGTACTTC
j_call: TRBJ1-1; d_call: TRBD1; clone_size: -; v_call: TRBV4-3; cdr3_aa: CASSQDGQAEAFF; cdr3_nt: TGCGCCAGCAGCCAGGACGGACAGGCTGAAGCTTTCTTT